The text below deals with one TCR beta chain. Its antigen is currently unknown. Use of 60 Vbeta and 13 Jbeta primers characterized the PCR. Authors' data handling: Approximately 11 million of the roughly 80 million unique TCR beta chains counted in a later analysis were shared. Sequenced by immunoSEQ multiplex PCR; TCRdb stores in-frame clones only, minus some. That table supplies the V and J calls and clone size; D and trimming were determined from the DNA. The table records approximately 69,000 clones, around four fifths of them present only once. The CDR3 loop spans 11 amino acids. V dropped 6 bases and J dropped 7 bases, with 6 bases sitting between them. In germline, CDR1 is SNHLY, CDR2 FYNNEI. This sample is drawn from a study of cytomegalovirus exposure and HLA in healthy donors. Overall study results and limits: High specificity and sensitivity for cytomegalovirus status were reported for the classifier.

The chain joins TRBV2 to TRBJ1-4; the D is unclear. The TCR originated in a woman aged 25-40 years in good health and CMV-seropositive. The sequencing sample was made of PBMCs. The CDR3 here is CASSRSEKLFF. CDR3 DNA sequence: TGTGCCAGCAGCCGCAGTGAAAAACTGTTTTTT.